The 29 T cell receptor beta chains in this list originate from one sample, sequenced in a study of T cell responses to AZD1222 COVID-19 vaccine. The table came from immunoSEQ multiplex PCR; TCRdb's copy has only in-frame clones and leaves some out. The repertoire holds about 140,000 clones, with 92% as singletons. Sequenced material: peripheral blood, taken on day 0 of AZD1222 vaccination. These receptors were collected from an adult in good health.

This chain connects TRBV10-1 to TRBJ1-6, with D uncertain. Germline CDR1 reads WNHNN; CDR2 reads SYGVQD (reference sequence). The germline V and J ends were trimmed by 0 bases and 10 bases, with 7 bases remaining between them. There are 13 residues in the CDR3. CDR3 protein: CASSESWGSPLHF. CDR3 sequence (DNA): TGCGCCAGCAGTGAGTCTTGGGGATCACCCCTCCACTTT.

The chain uses TRBV10-1 and TRBJ2-1; D uncertain. The germline V gene has CDR1 WNHNN and CDR2 SYGVQD (reference sequence). This CDR3 has 13 amino acids. The V gene lost 4 bases and the J gene lost 4 bases, with 8 bases spanning the gap. The CDR3 region has the DNA TGCGCCAGCAGTGTAGGCAGTTACAATGAGCAGTTCTTC. This codes for CASSVGSYNEQFF.

CDR3 sequence (DNA): TGTGCCAGCACTCGGGGGAGATTGAACACTGAAGCTTTCTTT. Translating gives CASTRGRLNTEAFF. The V call is TRBV7-9, the J call TRBJ1-1; TRBD1 might be the D (5 bases). This CDR3 is 14 amino acids long. The V end lost 7 bases, the J end lost 0 bases, and 12 bases lay between the germline ends. CDR1 and CDR2 from the germline V gene are SEHNR and FQNEAQ (reference sequence).

The chain combines TRBV19 with TRBJ1-5; 9 nucleotides agree with TRBD1. There are 17 residues in the CDR3. The V gene's germline CDR1 is LNHDA and CDR2 SQIVND (reference sequence). The V and J ends lost 4 bases and 2 bases, in that order; junction bases with no gene match: 9. The DNA for the CDR3 is TGTGCCAGTAGTACTGGGACAGGGAAGTTTCGCAATCAGCCCCAGCATTTT. It encodes CASSTGTGKFRNQPQHF.

V usage is TRBV27 and J usage is TRBJ2-1, with D hard to call. Germline loops: CDR1 MNHEY, CDR2 SMNVEV (reference sequence). The CDR3 sequence is 16 residues long. V was trimmed by 6 bases and J by 0 bases, leaving 15 bases between them. The CDR3 reads CASSVRDVSSYNEQFF. CDR3 in DNA: TGTGCCAGCAGCGTTCGAGACGTGAGCTCCTACAATGAGCAGTTCTTC.

In this sample, this clone turned up once. CDR3 in DNA: TGTGCCAGTAGTATGGGAACGGTTGATGAAAAACTGTTTTTT. Translation gives CASSMGTVDEKLFF. The chain carries TRBV19 and TRBJ1-4; the D is unclear. This CDR3 comprises 14 residues. Trimming took off 3 bases at V and 6 bases at J, with 11 bases between the two ends. In germline, CDR1 is LNHDA, CDR2 SQIVND (reference sequence). The entire variable domain, with the rest obtained from reference TRBV19 and TRBJ1-4, is as follows: DGGITQSPKYLFRKEGQNVTLSCEQNLNHDAMYWYRQDPGQGLRLIYYSQIVNDFQKGDIAEGYSVSREKKESFPLTVTSAQKNPTAFYLCASSMGTVDEKLFFGSGTQLSVL.

The V gene is TRBV9, the J gene TRBJ1-6; possible D gene TRBD1, 5 bases. This CDR3 is 13 amino acids long. Germline V CDR1 and CDR2: SGDLS, YYNGEE. V gave up 10 bases and J gave up 9 bases, with 17 bases separating them. CDR3 loop: CASKRGLTSPLHF. CDR3 DNA: TGTGCCTCAAAGAGGGGACTTACTTCACCCCTCCACTTT.

The chain combines TRBV18 with TRBJ2-3; D not resolved. Deletions cut 3 bases from V and 1 base from J, with 8 bases between. This CDR3 is 14 amino acids long. Germline CDR1 KGHSH, CDR2 LQKENI. The CDR3 reads CASSPPGRTDTQYF. CDR3 nucleotide sequence: TGTGCCAGCTCACCCCCCGGGCGCACAGATACGCAGTATTTT. The full variable domain, completed using reference TRBV18 and TRBJ2-3, is NAGVMQNPRHLVRRRGQEARLRCSPMKGHSHVYWYRQLPEEGLKFMVYLQKENIIDESGMPKERFSAEFPKEGPSILRIQQVVRGDSAAYFCASSPPGRTDTQYFGPGTRLTVL.

This clone has more than one count but fewer than ten. The rearrangement uses TRBV5-1 and TRBJ2-5; no clear D gene. The germline V gene has CDR1 SGHRS and CDR2 YFSETQ. V was trimmed by 0 bases and J by 0 bases, leaving 6 bases between them. This CDR3 region has 14 residues. The CDR3 protein is CASSLDAYQETQYF. The CDR3 DNA reads TGCGCCAGCAGCTTGGATGCTTACCAAGAGACCCAGTACTTC.

The CDR3 DNA is TGTGCCAGCAGTCTCTCCCCCGGCGTCCCGGTGCGGGGGACCCAGTACTTC. Amino acids: CASSLSPGVPVRGTQYF. This chain joins TRBV2 and TRBJ2-5; TRBD2 might be the D (6 bases). Germline V gene lookup returns CDR1 SNHLY and CDR2 FYNNEI. The CDR3 runs 17 residues. Trimming cost V 5 bases and J 7 bases, with 26 bases left between them.

This rearrangement joins TRBV6-1 to TRBJ2-7; possibly TRBD2 for D (6 bases). Looked up from germline, CDR1 is MNHNS and CDR2 is SASEGT. The CDR3 spans 15 residues. With 2 bases removed from V and 1 base from J, the gap between germline ends came to 12 bases. CDR3 residues: CASSENVGTSYEQYF. The CDR3 DNA is TGTGCCAGCAGTGAAAATGTCGGGACTTCCTACGAGCAGTACTTC.

The chain couples TRBV7-9 to TRBJ1-5, with D perhaps TRBD1 (5 bases). V was clipped by 4 bases and J by 3 bases, with 13 bases between them. The germline gives CDR1 SEHNR, CDR2 FQNEAQ (reference sequence). This CDR3 is built from 15 residues. This chain's CDR3 is CASSSTGQTNQPQHF. The CDR3, as DNA: TGTGCCAGCAGCTCAACAGGACAAACCAATCAGCCCCAGCATTTT.

The rearrangement uses TRBV4-2 and TRBJ1-2, with a weak D call TRBD1 (5 bases). The V gene lost 0 bases and the J gene lost 6 bases, with 20 bases spanning the gap. CDR1 is LGHNA, CDR2 YNFKEQ, per germline. The CDR3 length is 17 residues. In nucleotides, the CDR3 is TGTGCCAGCAGCCAAGACTTCCGGGGGACCCAAGGTGATGGCTACACCTTC. It codes for CASSQDFRGTQGDGYTF.

The chain has TRBV5-1 and TRBJ1-1; D possibly corresponds to TRBD1 (6 bases). Trimming took off 0 bases at V and 4 bases at J, with 16 bases between the two ends. The CDR3 loop spans 16 amino acids. Germline values: CDR1 SGHRS, CDR2 YFSETQ. In nucleotides, the CDR3 is TGCGCCAGCAGCTTGGGTACCAGGGGTTCGGTCACTGAAGCTTTCTTT. Translated: CASSLGTRGSVTEAFF. Combining the CDR3 with reference TRBV5-1 and TRBJ1-1 gives the whole variable domain KAGVTQTPRYLIKTRGQQVTLSCSPISGHRSVSWYQQTPGQGLQFLFEYFSETQRNKGNFPGRFSGRQFSNSRSEMNVSTLELGDSALYLCASSLGTRGSVTEAFFGQGTRLTVV.

V gene TRBV11-2 combines with J gene TRBJ1-1; 8 bases are a match to TRBD1. V was pared by 4 bases and J by 1 base, with 5 bases of the junction left unmatched. This CDR3 contains 15 residues. Germline CDR1 SGHAT, CDR2 FQNNGV. DNA for the CDR3: TGTGCCAGCAGCTCCTTGCAGGGGGCGAACACTGAAGCTTTCTTT. Its translation: CASSSLQGANTEAFF.

This clone was seen a few times. The gene calls are TRBV2 and TRBJ2-7, with TRBD2 identical over 13 bases. The CDR3 covers 19 residues. J lost 3 bases, V lost 3 bases, and 14 bases had no gene match. Germline V gene data show CDR1 as SNHLY and CDR2 as FYNNEI. The CDR3 protein is CASSEGLLLAGGSGYEQYF. CDR3 DNA: TGTGCCAGCAGTGAGGGCCTCCTACTAGCGGGAGGGTCGGGCTACGAGCAGTACTTC.

The count of this clone is one. The rearrangement links TRBV13 to TRBJ1-4; the match to TRBD1 covers 7 bases. This CDR3 contains 14 residues. The J segment lost 7 bases and the V segment lost 0 bases, leaving 2 bases of the junction unmatched. Germline CDR1 PRHDT, CDR2 FYEKMQ (reference sequence). CDR3 amino acids: CASSLGRGAEKLFF. The DNA of the CDR3 is TGTGCCAGCAGCTTAGGCAGGGGGGCTGAAAAACTGTTTTTT. Full variable domain (rest looked up from reference TRBV13 and TRBJ1-4): AAGVIQSPRHLIKEKRETATLKCYPIPRHDTVYWYQQGPGQDPQFLISFYEKMQSDKGSIPDRFSAQQFSDYHSELNMSSLELGDSALYFCASSLGRGAEKLFFGSGTQLSVL.

The chain employs TRBV18 and TRBJ2-7; D is perhaps TRBD1 or TRBD2 (6 bases each). The V and J ends lost 3 bases and 4 bases respectively, with 13 bases between them. CDR3 length: 14 residues. Germline V CDR1 and CDR2: KGHSH, LQKENI. The CDR3 DNA is TGTGCCAGCTCACCGACGCGAGGGGGGTACGAGCAGTACTTC. Encoded protein: CASSPTRGGYEQYF.

The chain carries TRBV24-1 and TRBJ1-2; maybe TRBD1 (6 bases). The CDR3 runs 14 residues. Germline V gene sequence: CDR1 KGHDR, CDR2 SFDVKD. Deletions cut 3 bases from V and 8 bases from J, with 15 bases between. CDR3 nucleotides: TGTGCCACCAGTGATCCTACAGGGACTTACGGCTACACCTTC. Encoded protein: CATSDPTGTYGYTF.

The rearrangement joins TRBV10-3 to TRBJ2-7; the match to TRBD1 covers 8 bases. With V trimmed by 6 bases and J by 5 bases, 3 bases remained unmatched. The germline gives CDR1 ENHRY, CDR2 SYGVKD. This CDR3 has 12 residues. CDR3 in amino acids: CAIRDRVNEQYF. CDR3 in DNA: TGTGCCATCAGGGACAGGGTAAACGAGCAGTACTTC.

The chain is built from TRBV19 and TRBJ2-2, with D possibly TRBD1 on 6 matching bases. Trimming left V 7 bases short and J 1 base short, with 13 bases between. In germline, CDR1 is LNHDA, CDR2 SQIVND (reference sequence). The CDR3 is 15 residues long. CDR3 DNA sequence: TGTGCCAGTACCCAACGACAGGAGAACACCGGGGAGCTGTTTTTT. It codes for CASTQRQENTGELFF.

J is TRBJ2-3 and V is TRBV5-1; D possibly corresponds to TRBD2 (6 bases). Trimming took off 0 bases at V and 1 base at J, with 24 bases between the two ends. Germline V gene sequence: CDR1 SGHRS, CDR2 YFSETQ. CDR3 length equals 20 residues. DNA for the CDR3: TGCGCCAGCAGCTTGGATCAGAGACTAGTAGCCACTTATGGCACAGATACGCAGTATTTT. It codes for CASSLDQRLVATYGTDTQYF.

This clone was picked up a small number of times. The V call is TRBV10-2, the J call TRBJ1-5, with D uncertain. This CDR3 spans 13 amino acids. V was shortened by 7 bases and J by 7 bases, with 14 bases between the two germline ends. CDR1 and CDR2 (germline): WSHSY, SAAADI. The CDR3 is CASTPTFRQPQHF. CDR3 sequence (DNA): TGCGCCAGCACCCCAACATTTCGCCAGCCCCAGCATTTT.

This rearrangement joins TRBV6-5 to TRBJ2-7; TRBD1 or TRBD2 may be the D gene (5 bases each). V was pared by 6 bases and J by 0 bases, with 15 bases between. This CDR3 has 15 amino acids. In germline, CDR1 is MNHEY, CDR2 SVGAGI. The CDR3 loop reads CASRWRGTGSYEQYF. CDR3 sequence (DNA): TGTGCCAGCAGGTGGAGAGGGACGGGCTCCTACGAGCAGTACTTC.

The chain is built from TRBV28 and TRBJ1-1; D possibly corresponds to TRBD1 (5 bases). Germline CDR1 reads MDHEN; CDR2 reads SYDVKM. This CDR3 is 14 amino acids long. The ends were cut back, 6 bases at V and 4 bases at J, with 15 bases in the middle. The CDR3, as DNA: TGTGCCAGCAGAGCCGGACAAAGGAGCACTGAAGCTTTCTTT. This gives the protein CASRAGQRSTEAFF.

This CDR3 reads CASSPTGSSTYGYTF. CDR3 sequence (DNA): TGTGCCAGCTCACCGACAGGGAGTTCCACCTATGGCTACACCTTC. This chain joins TRBV18 and TRBJ1-2; 7 bases are a match to TRBD1. Germline trimming cut 3 bases from V and 4 bases from J; bases unmatched to any gene: 8. CDR1 is KGHSH and CDR2 is LQKENI in the germline V gene. This CDR3 comprises 15 residues. The variable domain in full, with the rest retrieved from reference TRBV18 and TRBJ1-2, is NAGVMQNPRHLVRRRGQEARLRCSPMKGHSHVYWYRQLPEEGLKFMVYLQKENIIDESGMPKERFSAEFPKEGPSILRIQQVVRGDSAAYFCASSPTGSSTYGYTFGSGTRLTVV.

This chain links TRBV27 with TRBJ1-1, with D possibly matching TRBD1 (6 bases). Germline CDR1 MNHEY, CDR2 SMNVEV (reference sequence). The CDR3 is made up of 14 amino acids. Trimming removed 3 bases at V and 4 bases at J, with 12 bases between. In DNA form, the CDR3 reads TGTGCCAGCAGTTTTAAAGGGGGGGGCACTGAAGCTTTCTTT. It specifies CASSFKGGGTEAFF.

The V call is TRBV11-3, the J call TRBJ2-1; no definite D call. The CDR3 has 11 amino acids. Germline V CDR1 and CDR2: SGHNT, YENEEA. V lost 5 bases and J lost 6, with 5 bases in between. In DNA, the CDR3 is TGTGCCAGCAGCATAAGCAATGAGCAGTTCTTC. This codes for CASSISNEQFF.

The chain uses TRBV9 and TRBJ2-1, with TRBD2 matching over 8 bases. V shed 3 bases, J shed 4 bases, and the junction held 6 bases outside the gene matches. The germline gives CDR1 SGDLS, CDR2 YYNGEE. There are 15 residues in the CDR3. The CDR3 coding sequence is TGTGCCAGCAGCGAACTAGCGGCCACTTACAATGAGCAGTTCTTC. This sequence encodes CASSELAATYNEQFF.